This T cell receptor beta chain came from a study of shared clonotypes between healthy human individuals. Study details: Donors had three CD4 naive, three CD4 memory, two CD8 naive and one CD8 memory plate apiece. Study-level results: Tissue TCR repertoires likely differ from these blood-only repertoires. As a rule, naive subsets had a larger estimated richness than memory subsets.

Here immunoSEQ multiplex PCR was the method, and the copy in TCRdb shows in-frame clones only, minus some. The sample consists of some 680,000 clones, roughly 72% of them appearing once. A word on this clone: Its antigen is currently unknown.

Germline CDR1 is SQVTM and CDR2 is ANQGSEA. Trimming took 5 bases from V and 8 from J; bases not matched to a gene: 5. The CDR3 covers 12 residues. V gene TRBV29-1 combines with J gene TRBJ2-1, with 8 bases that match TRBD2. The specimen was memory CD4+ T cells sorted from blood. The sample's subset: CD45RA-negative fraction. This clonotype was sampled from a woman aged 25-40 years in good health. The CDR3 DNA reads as TGCAGCGTTATGTTAGCGGGGCATGAGCAGTTCTTC. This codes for CSVMLAGHEQFF.